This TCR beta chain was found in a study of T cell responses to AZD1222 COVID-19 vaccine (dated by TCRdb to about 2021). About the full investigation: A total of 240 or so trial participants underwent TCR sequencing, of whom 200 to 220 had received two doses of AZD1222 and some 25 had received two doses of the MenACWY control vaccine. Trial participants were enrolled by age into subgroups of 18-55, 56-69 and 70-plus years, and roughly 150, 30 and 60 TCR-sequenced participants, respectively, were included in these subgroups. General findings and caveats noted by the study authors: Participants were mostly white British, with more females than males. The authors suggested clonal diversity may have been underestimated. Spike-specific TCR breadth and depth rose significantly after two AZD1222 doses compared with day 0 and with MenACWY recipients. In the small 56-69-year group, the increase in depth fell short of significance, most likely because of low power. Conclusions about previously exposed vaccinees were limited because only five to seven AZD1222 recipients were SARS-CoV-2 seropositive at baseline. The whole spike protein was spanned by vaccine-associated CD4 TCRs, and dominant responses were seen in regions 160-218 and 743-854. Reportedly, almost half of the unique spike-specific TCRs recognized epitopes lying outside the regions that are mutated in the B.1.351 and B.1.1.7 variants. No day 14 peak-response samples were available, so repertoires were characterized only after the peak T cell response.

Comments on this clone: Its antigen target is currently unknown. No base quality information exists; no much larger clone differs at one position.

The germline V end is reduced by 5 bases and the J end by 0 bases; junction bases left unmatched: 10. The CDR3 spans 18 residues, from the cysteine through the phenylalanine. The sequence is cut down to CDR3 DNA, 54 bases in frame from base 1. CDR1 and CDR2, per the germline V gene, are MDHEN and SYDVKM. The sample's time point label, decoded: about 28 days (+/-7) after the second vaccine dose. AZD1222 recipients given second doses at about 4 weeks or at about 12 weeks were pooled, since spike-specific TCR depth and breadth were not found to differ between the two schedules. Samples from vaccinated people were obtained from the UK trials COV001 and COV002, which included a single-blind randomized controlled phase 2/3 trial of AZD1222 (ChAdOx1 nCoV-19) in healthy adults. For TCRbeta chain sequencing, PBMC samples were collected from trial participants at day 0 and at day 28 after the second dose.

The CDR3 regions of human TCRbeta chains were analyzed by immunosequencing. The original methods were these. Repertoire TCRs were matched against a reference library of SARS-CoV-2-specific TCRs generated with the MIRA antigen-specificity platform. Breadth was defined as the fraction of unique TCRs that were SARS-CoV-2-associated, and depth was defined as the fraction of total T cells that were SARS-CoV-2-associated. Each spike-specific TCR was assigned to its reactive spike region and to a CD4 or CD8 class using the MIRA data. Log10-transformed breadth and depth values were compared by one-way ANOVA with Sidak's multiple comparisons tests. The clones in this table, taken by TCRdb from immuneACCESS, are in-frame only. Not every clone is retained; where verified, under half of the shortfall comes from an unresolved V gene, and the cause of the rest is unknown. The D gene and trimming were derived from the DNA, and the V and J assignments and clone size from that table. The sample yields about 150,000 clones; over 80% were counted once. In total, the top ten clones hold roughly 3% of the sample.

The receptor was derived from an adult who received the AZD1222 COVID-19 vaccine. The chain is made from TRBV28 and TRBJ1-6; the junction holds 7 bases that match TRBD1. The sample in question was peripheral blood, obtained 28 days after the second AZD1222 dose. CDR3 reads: CASSPGTVKSSYNSPLHF. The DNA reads TGTGCCAGCAGTCCAGGGACAGTCAAGAGCTCCTATAATTCACCCCTCCACTTT.